The clone carrying this T cell receptor (beta chain) was seen once. The data stem from a study of T-cell memory formation after mild COVID-19. Study context: TCR clusters showed largely donor specificity.

In TCRdb, the 5' RACE reads were re-called with MiXCR into one record per CDR3 protein. The table has roughly 560,000 distinct CDR3 sequences, around 20% seen once. The V and J ends lost 0 bases and 13 bases respectively, with 15 bases between them. There are 13 residues in the CDR3. The germline gives CDR1 SQVTM, CDR2 ANQGSEA. What was sequenced was PBMCs or a T cell subset sorted from them (not recorded which). This chain connects TRBV29-1 to TRBJ1-4, with a tentative D call TRBD1 (5 bases). This receptor was identified in an adult woman who had mild COVID-19 (a few samples of this study predate the infection). Cell type and time point are not known. CDR3 nucleotide sequence: TGCAGCGTTGAAGATGGGACGGTCGGGGGACTGTTTTTT. Protein: CSVEDGTVGGLFF. The full variable domain, with the rest looked up from reference TRBV29-1 and TRBJ1-4, is SAVISQKPSRDICQRGTSLTIQCQVDSQVTMMFWYRQQPGQSLTLIATANQGSEATYESGFVIDKFPISRPNLTFSTLTVSNMSPEDSSIYLCSVEDGTVGGLFFGSGTQLSVL.